This is a list of T cell receptor beta chains from one sample in a study of T cells in Graves' hyperthyroidism and ophthalmopathy. TCRdb re-analysed the multiplex PCR reads in MiXCR, keeping a single row per CDR3 protein. The sample consists of 600,000 to 650,000 distinct CDR3 sequences, roughly 20% of them appearing once. The source material was blood. The receptors come from a man aged 25 to 45 with Graves' ophthalmopathy. Both conserved end residues are part of each CDR3. Fields, in order: J gene, D gene, clone size, V gene, CDR3 DNA, CDR3 protein. The D gene is left open where the match is weak. Some rows have no size entry. The others give once, few or many, or a class for an expanded clone.

>TRBJ2-7|TRBD2|-|TRBV20-1
TGCAGTCTAGCGGGAGCCAACTCCTACGAGCAGTACTTC
CSLAGANSYEQYF
>TRBJ2-5|-|-|TRBV6-1
TGTGCCAGCGGGACCCGGGGGCACCAAGAGACCCAGTACTTC
CASGTRGHQETQYF
>TRBJ2-7|TRBD2|-|TRBV20-1
TGCAGTGCTAGAGGACCTAGCGGGGTGCTTCAATACGAGCAGTACTTC
CSARGPSGVLQYEQYF
>TRBJ2-7|TRBD1|many|TRBV27
TGTGCCAGCAGTTTATCCGTCGCGGGGACAGGGCCAGATCCCTACGAGCAGTACTTC
CASSLSVAGTGPDPYEQYF
>TRBJ2-3|-|many|TRBV13
TGTGCCAGCAGCTTTTGGTCCCCAGATACGCAGTATTTT
CASSFWSPDTQYF
>TRBJ2-1|TRBD2|many|TRBV27
TGTGCCAGCAGTTTCCCTGGGGGAGGGTTGGTTGAGCAGTTCTTC
CASSFPGGGLVEQFF
>TRBJ2-3|TRBD1|many|TRBV27
TGTGCCAGCAGTATAGGGACAGTTCGCTCAGATACGCAGTATTTT
CASSIGTVRSDTQYF
>TRBJ1-5|-|-|TRBV24-1
TGTGCCACCGGTGATTTCGGACCTTCGGCGCCCCAGCATTTT
CATGDFGPSAPQHF
>TRBJ1-5|-|-|TRBV9
TGTGCCAGCAGCAAGGGTACCAATCAGCCCCAGCATTTT
CASSKGTNQPQHF
>TRBJ2-2|TRBD1|few|TRBV6-2/TRBV6-3
TGTGCCAGCAGTCCGACCGGGACAGGGTATGGCACCGGGGAGCTGTTTTTT
CASSPTGTGYGTGELFF
>TRBJ1-2|-|few|TRBV6-5
TGTGCCAGCAGTTACTCCGAGAGCAGGGGCCGGTATGGCTACACCTTC
CASSYSESRGRYGYTF
>TRBJ1-1|-|-|TRBV30
TGTGCCTGGAGTGTAGCTGACAGAAGGAACACTGAAGCTTTCTTT
CAWSVADRRNTEAFF
>TRBJ1-1|-|many|TRBV20-1
TGCAGTGCTAGAGAAGGGCAGAACACTGAAGCTTTCTTT
CSAREGQNTEAFF
>TRBJ2-7|-|few|TRBV28
TGTGCCAGCAGTTTACAGGACAGCTTCGACGAGCAGTACTTC
CASSLQDSFDEQYF
>TRBJ1-1|-|-|TRBV3-1
TGTGCCAGCAGCAAAGCCCCACAAGTTTCTTTT
CASSKAPQVSF
>TRBJ2-1|TRBD1|few|TRBV4-3
TGCGCCAGCAGCCCAGGGGGACCTCGGGCCAATGAGCAGTTCTTC
CASSPGGPRANEQFF
>TRBJ2-7|TRBD1|many|TRBV5-1
TGCGCCAGACCGGGACAGGGGCCTTCGAGAAGCTCCTACGAGCAGTACTTC
CARPGQGPSRSSYEQYF
>TRBJ1-4|-|-|TRBV27
TGTGCCAGCCAGAAAGCGACTAATGAAAAACTGTTTTTT
CASQKATNEKLFF
>TRBJ2-7|-|many|TRBV5-6
TGTGCCAGCAGCTTGGAAGCGTACGAGCAGTACTTC
CASSLEAYEQYF
>TRBJ2-7|-|few|TRBV19
TGTGCCACCTCCAACTCCCCCTATCACCACGAGCAGTACTTC
CATSNSPYHHEQYF
>TRBJ2-1|TRBD1|-|TRBV29-1
TGCAGCGGAGTGGACAGGGGGTCATTCTCCTACAATGAGCAGTTCTTC
CSGVDRGSFSYNEQFF
>TRBJ2-3|-|-|TRBV29-1
TGCAGCGTTGAGGGGCAGACACTTCTCACGCAGTATTTT
CSVEGQTLLTQYF
>TRBJ1-5|-|few|TRBV19
TGTGCCAGTAGTATAAAGGATGGGGGCCGCAATCAGCCCCAGCATTTT
CASSIKDGGRNQPQHF
>TRBJ1-6|TRBD1|-|TRBV28
TGTGCCAGCAGTTCCGCCGGGACAGCTAATTCACCCCTCCACTTT
CASSSAGTANSPLHF
>TRBJ2-3|-|few|TRBV27
TGTGCCAGCAGTTTTGGGAAGAAAACGGATACGCAGTATTTT
CASSFGKKTDTQYF
>TRBJ2-7|TRBD2|-|TRBV7-9
TGTGCCAGCAGCCCATTTCCCACTAGCGCCACCAGCGAGCAGTACTTC
CASSPFPTSATSEQYF
>TRBJ2-3|TRBD2|few|TRBV7-3
TGTGCCGGAGACGGGCGGGAGTCTAGCACAGATACGCAGTATTTT
CAGDGRESSTDTQYF
>TRBJ2-7|TRBD2|many|TRBV7-9
TGTGCCAGCAGCCCCCAACTAGCGGGAGACTACGAGCAGTACTTC
CASSPQLAGDYEQYF
>TRBJ2-7|TRBD1|-|TRBV7-9
TGTGCCAGCAGCTTAGGGACCAGGGGGTTCACCTACGAGCAGTACTTC
CASSLGTRGFTYEQYF
>TRBJ2-2|-|many|TRBV30
TGTGCCTGGAGTCTTTACACCGGGGAGCTGTTTTTT
CAWSLYTGELFF
>TRBJ1-1|TRBD1|-|TRBV12-3/TRBV12-4
TGTGCCAGCAGCCACCGGGACAGGGGTACTGAAGCTTTCTTT
CASSHRDRGTEAFF
>TRBJ1-2|-|-|TRBV4-3
TGCGCCAGCAGCGAATCCCGGGATTATGGCTACACCTTC
CASSESRDYGYTF
>TRBJ1-1|TRBD1|few|TRBV10-1
TGCGCCAGCAGCTGGGACAGGCCCTTGACTGAAGCTTTCTTT
CASSWDRPLTEAFF
>TRBJ2-7|-|-|TRBV7-8
TGTGCCAGCAGCTTATGGTGGAGGTACGAGCAGTACTTC
CASSLWWRYEQYF
>TRBJ1-5|TRBD1|-|TRBV7-2
TGTGCCAGCAGCTTAAAATGGACAGGGATCAGAGATCAGCCCCAGCATTTT
CASSLKWTGIRDQPQHF
>TRBJ2-7|TRBD2|many|TRBV7-9
TGTGCCAGCAGCGGACGCGGGAGGCCCTACGAGCAGTACTTC
CASSGRGRPYEQYF
>TRBJ2-1|TRBD2|many|TRBV3-1
TGTGCCAGCAGCCGGAGCGGGAGGAACTACAATGAGCAGTTCTTC
CASSRSGRNYNEQFF
>TRBJ2-1|-|few|TRBV7-9
TGTGCCAGCAGCTTCTCCTCGGATGAGCAGTTCTTC
CASSFSSDEQFF
>TRBJ2-7|-|-|TRBV15
TGTGCCACCAGCAGAGTGGAGGGCGGCGTCTCCTACGAGCAGTACTTC
CATSRVEGGVSYEQYF
>TRBJ1-2|TRBD1|-|TRBV6-5
TGTGCCAGCAGTTACTGGCCACAGGGGGCGAGTGGCTACACCTTC
CASSYWPQGASGYTF
>TRBJ2-3|TRBD2|few|TRBV5-5
TGTGCCAGCAGCTTAACTAGCGGGACCCCAGATACGCAGTATTTT
CASSLTSGTPDTQYF
>TRBJ2-7|-|many|TRBV5-1
TGCGCCAGCAGCCCCTCAGGGGACCCCTACGAGCAGTACTTC
CASSPSGDPYEQYF
>TRBJ2-7|-|many|TRBV20-1
TGCAGTGCCGAGACAGAATACGAGCAGTACTTC
CSAETEYEQYF
>TRBJ2-2|TRBD1|many|TRBV6-1
TGTGCCAGCAGTGGTGCGACAGGGTTCGCCGGGGAGCTGTTTTTT
CASSGATGFAGELFF
>TRBJ1-6|-|many|TRBV28
TGTGCCAGCAGGGGTCTACGCCGACGCCGCGATCATTCACCCCTCCACTTT
CASRGLRRRRDHSPLHF
>TRBJ2-3|-|-|TRBV5-1
TGCGCCAGCAGCTTGGGAGAGCTTTCCGCAGATACGCAGTATTTT
CASSLGELSADTQYF
>TRBJ2-1|-|-|TRBV3-1
TGTGCCAGCAGCCAAGAAGAGGGAGCCTGGGTCGATGAGCAGTTCTTC
CASSQEEGAWVDEQFF
>TRBJ2-7|-|-|TRBV27
TGTGCCAGCAGTTTGGCCGTAGGCTACGAGCAGTACTTC
CASSLAVGYEQYF
>TRBJ1-1|-|-|TRBV20-1
TGCAGTGCTAGAGAGGGGGCTGGGGGATGGGACACTGAAGCTTTCTTT
CSAREGAGGWDTEAFF
>TRBJ2-2|-|few|TRBV4-2
TGTGCCAGCAGCCAAGTGCTGGCCACCGGGGAGCTGTTTTTT
CASSQVLATGELFF
>TRBJ1-4|-|-|TRBV5-1
TGCGCCAGCAGCTTGGGGGGCGGGACAACTAATGAAAAACTGTTTTTT
CASSLGGGTTNEKLFF
>TRBJ2-7|TRBD2|many|TRBV20-1
TGCAGTGCTTCGCGGGAGATCGGGGTCGAGCAGTACTTC
CSASREIGVEQYF
>TRBJ2-7|TRBD2|few|TRBV11-2
TGTGCCAGCAGCTTAGGGGCTAGCGGGAGCTCCTACGAGCAGTACTTC
CASSLGASGSSYEQYF
>TRBJ2-7|-|-|TRBV14
TGTGCCAGCAGCCATTCCAGGAGGGCAGGGAATTACGAGCAGTACTTC
CASSHSRRAGNYEQYF
>TRBJ2-1|-|-|TRBV11-2
TGCGCCAGCAGCCAAGAATCAAGCTCCTACAATGAGCAGTTCTTC
CASSQESSSYNEQFF
>TRBJ2-1|-|few|TRBV7-2
TGTGCCAGCAGCTATGCGACGCTTAGCTCCTACAATGAGCAGTTCTTC
CASSYATLSSYNEQFF
>TRBJ1-1|-|many|TRBV30
TGTGCCTGGAGGGACACTATGAACACTGAAGCTTTCTTT
CAWRDTMNTEAFF
>TRBJ2-1|-|many|TRBV13
TGTGCCAGCAGCGGGGGATCGCGCACGAATGAGCAGTTCTTC
CASSGGSRTNEQFF
>TRBJ1-1|-|-|TRBV5-1
TGCGCCAGCAGCTCGCAGGGAGTCTACACTGAAGCTTTCTTT
CASSSQGVYTEAFF